This TCR beta chain was sequenced in a study of T cells after yellow fever vaccination. Germline CDR1 reads LGHNA; CDR2 reads YSLEER. There are 17 residues in the CDR3. The ends were cut back, 0 bases at V and 7 bases at J, with 19 bases in the middle. TCRdb reprocessed the 5' RACE reads via MiXCR and lists one record per CDR3 protein. Of hundreds of thousands of distinct CDR3 sequences listed, roughly 20% are singletons. This TCR came from a man aged 18 to 29 who received the YFV17D yellow fever vaccine. The rearrangement links TRBV4-3 to TRBJ2-1; D is possibly TRBD2 (7 bases). This material consisted of PBMCs, taken before the yellow fever booster vaccination. CDR3 in amino acids: CASSQDRGRGGKNEQFF. The CDR3 DNA sequence: TGCGCCAGCAGCCAAGATCGGGGGAGGGGGGGGAAAAATGAGCAGTTCTTC.